Listed below are T cell receptor beta chains from one sample, sequenced in a study of T cell responses to AZD1222 COVID-19 vaccine. Clones were sequenced by immunoSEQ multiplex PCR, and TCRdb holds only the in-frame ones, with some missing. The repertoire holds about 150,000 clones, with just under 95% as singletons. The specimen was peripheral blood, collected on day 0 of AZD1222 vaccination. These receptors originate from an adult in good health. Both conserved end residues are part of each CDR3. Each record gives: V gene, D gene, clone size, J gene, CDR3 length, CDR3 protein, CDR3 DNA. The D gene is left open where the match is weak. Size is omitted from some rows. Given values are once, few, many or a class for expanded clones.

>TRBV14|NA|NA|TRBJ2-1|15
CASSQGIADYNEQFF
TGTGCCAGCAGCCAAGGGATAGCGGACTACAATGAGCAGTTCTTC
>TRBV10-3|TRBD2|NA|TRBJ2-1|15
CAIGTSGGPYNEQFF
TGTGCCATTGGGACTAGCGGGGGGCCCTACAATGAGCAGTTCTTC
>TRBV4-1|NA|NA|TRBJ1-2|15
CASSQDDAGGYGYTF
TGCGCCAGCAGCCAAGATGACGCCGGTGGATATGGCTACACCTTC
>TRBV5-1|TRBD2|NA|TRBJ2-3|17
CASSLRTSGPKVDTQYF
TGCGCCAGCAGCCTTCGGACTAGCGGCCCAAAGGTCGATACGCAGTATTTT
>TRBV2|NA|NA|TRBJ2-2|12
CASSGLPGELFF
TGTGCCAGCAGTGGCCTCCCCGGGGAGCTGTTTTTT
>TRBV18|TRBD2|NA|TRBJ2-5|15
CASSPFSGGKETQYF
TGTGCCAGCTCACCATTTAGCGGGGGTAAAGAGACCCAGTACTTC
>TRBV3-1/TRBV3-2|NA|NA|TRBJ1-1|14
CASSQREGNTEAFF
TGTGCCAGCAGCCAGCGGGAGGGGAACACTGAAGCTTTCTTT
>TRBV6-5|NA|once|TRBJ2-3|13
CASSRKATDTQYF
TGTGCCAGCAGCCGCAAGGCGACAGATACGCAGTATTTT
>TRBV19|NA|NA|TRBJ2-7|16
CASSLRPGLLPYEQYF
TGTGCCAGTAGCTTGCGCCCGGGTCTCCTCCCCTACGAGCAGTACTTC
>TRBV27|TRBD2|NA|TRBJ2-1|14
CASSLRGGVNEQFF
TGTGCCAGCAGTTTGCGCGGGGGGGTAAATGAGCAGTTCTTC
>TRBV3-1/TRBV3-2|TRBD2|once|TRBJ2-5|13
CASTTRGGETQYF
TGTGCCAGCACCACCCGGGGGGGAGAGACCCAGTACTTC
>TRBV6-5|TRBD1|NA|TRBJ2-1|14
CASSRTGSYNEQFF
TGTGCCAGCAGTCGGACAGGCTCCTACAATGAGCAGTTCTTC
>TRBV7-2|NA|NA|TRBJ1-1|15
CASSLIGGGTTEAFF
TGTGCCAGCAGCTTAATTGGCGGGGGGACCACTGAAGCTTTCTTT
>TRBV19|TRBD1|NA|TRBJ2-2|15
CASRIGQVLTGELFF
TGTGCCAGTAGAATCGGACAGGTGCTTACCGGGGAGCTGTTTTTT
>TRBV27|NA|once|TRBJ2-5|15
CASSLFGPKEETQYF
TGTGCCAGCAGTTTATTCGGCCCTAAAGAGGAGACCCAGTACTTC
>TRBV27|NA|once|TRBJ1-1|13
CASSFTVNTEAFF
TGTGCCAGCAGTTTTACCGTGAACACTGAAGCTTTCTTT
>TRBV2|NA|few|TRBJ1-6|13
CASSSAGISPLHF
TGTGCCAGCAGTTCTGCAGGGATTTCACCCCTCCACTTT
>TRBV6-1|NA|NA|TRBJ2-7|13
CASSEGSWYEQYF
TGTGCCAGCAGTGAAGGCTCCTGGTACGAGCAGTACTTC
>TRBV4-2|NA|NA|TRBJ2-7|15
CASSLLDRSSHEQYF
TGTGCCAGCAGCCTCTTGGATAGATCCTCCCATGAGCAGTACTTC
>TRBV27|NA|NA|TRBJ2-7|13
CASSSQTRYEQYF
TGTGCCAGCAGTTCACAGACACGCTACGAGCAGTACTTC
>TRBV19|NA|NA|TRBJ1-1|14
CASRQDRKNTEAFF
TGTGCCAGTAGACAGGACAGAAAGAACACTGAAGCTTTCTTT
>TRBV14|TRBD2|NA|TRBJ2-3|16
CASSQALSGISHTQYF
TGTGCCAGCAGCCAAGCATTAAGCGGGATCAGTCATACGCAGTATTTT
>TRBV29-1|NA|NA|TRBJ2-1|14
CSVERGSSYNEQFF
TGCAGCGTTGAACGGGGGAGCTCCTACAATGAGCAGTTCTTC